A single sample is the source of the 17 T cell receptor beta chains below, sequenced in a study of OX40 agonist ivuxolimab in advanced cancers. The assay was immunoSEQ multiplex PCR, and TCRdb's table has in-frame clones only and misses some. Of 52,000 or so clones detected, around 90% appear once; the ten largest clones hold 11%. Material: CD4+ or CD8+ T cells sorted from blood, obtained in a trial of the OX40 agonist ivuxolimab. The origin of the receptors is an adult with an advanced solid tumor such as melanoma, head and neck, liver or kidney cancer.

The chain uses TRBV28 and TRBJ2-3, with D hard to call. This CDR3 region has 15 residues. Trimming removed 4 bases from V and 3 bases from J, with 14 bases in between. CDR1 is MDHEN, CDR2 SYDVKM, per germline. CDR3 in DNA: TGTGCCAGCAGTTCGATCGGGTATACGACAGATACGCAGTATTTT. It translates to CASSSIGYTTDTQYF.

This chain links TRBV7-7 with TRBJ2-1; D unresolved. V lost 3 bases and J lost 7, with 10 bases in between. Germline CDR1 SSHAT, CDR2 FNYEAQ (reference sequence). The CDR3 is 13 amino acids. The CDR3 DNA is TGTGCCAGCAGCTTTACGACTGGTAATGAGCAGTTCTTC. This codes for CASSFTTGNEQFF. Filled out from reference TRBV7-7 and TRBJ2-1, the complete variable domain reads GAGVSQSPRYKVTKRGQDVTLRCDPISSHATLYWYQQALGQGPEFLTYFNYEAQPDKSGLPSDRFSAERPEGSISTLTIQRTEQRDSAMYRCASSFTTGNEQFFGPGTRLTVL.

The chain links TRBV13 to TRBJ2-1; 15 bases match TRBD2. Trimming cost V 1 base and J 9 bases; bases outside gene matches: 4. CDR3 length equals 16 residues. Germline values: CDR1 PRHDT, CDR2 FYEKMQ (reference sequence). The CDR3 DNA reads TGTGCCAGCAGCTTAGCGGGACTAGCGGGAGGAAGTGAGCAGTTCTTC. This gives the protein CASSLAGLAGGSEQFF.

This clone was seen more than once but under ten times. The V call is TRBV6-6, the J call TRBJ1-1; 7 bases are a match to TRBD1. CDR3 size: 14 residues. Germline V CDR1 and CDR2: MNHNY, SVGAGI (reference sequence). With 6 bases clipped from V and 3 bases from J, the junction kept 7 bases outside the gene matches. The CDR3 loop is CASSWTGRYTEAFF. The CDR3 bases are TGTGCCAGCAGCTGGACAGGCAGGTACACTGAAGCTTTCTTT.

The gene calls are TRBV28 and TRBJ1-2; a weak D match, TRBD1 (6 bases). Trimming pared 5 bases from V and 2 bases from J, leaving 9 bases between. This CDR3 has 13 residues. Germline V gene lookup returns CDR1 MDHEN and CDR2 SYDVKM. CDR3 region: CASSITGNYGYTF. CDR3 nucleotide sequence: TGTGCCAGCAGTATAACAGGGAACTATGGCTACACCTTC.

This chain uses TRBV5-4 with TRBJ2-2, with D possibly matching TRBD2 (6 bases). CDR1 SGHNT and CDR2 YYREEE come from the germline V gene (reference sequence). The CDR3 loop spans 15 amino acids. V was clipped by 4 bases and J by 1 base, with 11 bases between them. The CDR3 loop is CASSIREVNTGELFF. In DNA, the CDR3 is TGTGCCAGCAGCATCAGGGAGGTGAACACCGGGGAGCTGTTTTTT.

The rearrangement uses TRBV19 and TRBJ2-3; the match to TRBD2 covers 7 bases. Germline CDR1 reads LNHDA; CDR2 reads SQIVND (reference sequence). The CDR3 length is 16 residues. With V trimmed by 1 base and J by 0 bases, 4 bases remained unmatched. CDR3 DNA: TGTGCCAGTAGTATAGGGAGCGGGACTAGCACAGATACGCAGTATTTT. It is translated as CASSIGSGTSTDTQYF.

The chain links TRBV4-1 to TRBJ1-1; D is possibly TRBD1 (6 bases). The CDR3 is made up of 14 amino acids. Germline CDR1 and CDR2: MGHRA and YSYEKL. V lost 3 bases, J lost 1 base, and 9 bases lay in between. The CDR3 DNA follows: TGCGCCAGCAGCCAGGGGGACACGAACACTGAAGCTTTCTTT. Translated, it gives CASSQGDTNTEAFF.

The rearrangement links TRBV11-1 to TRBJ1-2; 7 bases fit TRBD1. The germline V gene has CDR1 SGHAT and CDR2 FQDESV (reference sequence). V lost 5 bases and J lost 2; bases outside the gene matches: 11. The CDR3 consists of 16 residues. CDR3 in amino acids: CASSPRVGQENYGYTF. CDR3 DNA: TGTGCCAGCAGCCCCCGAGTCGGACAGGAGAACTATGGCTACACCTTC.

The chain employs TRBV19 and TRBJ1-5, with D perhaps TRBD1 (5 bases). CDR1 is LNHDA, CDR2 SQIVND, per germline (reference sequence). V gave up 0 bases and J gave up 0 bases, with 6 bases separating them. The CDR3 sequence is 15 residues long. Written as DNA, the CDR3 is TGTGCCAGTAGTATAGACAGGGATAGCAATCAGCCCCAGCATTTT. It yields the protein CASSIDRDSNQPQHF.

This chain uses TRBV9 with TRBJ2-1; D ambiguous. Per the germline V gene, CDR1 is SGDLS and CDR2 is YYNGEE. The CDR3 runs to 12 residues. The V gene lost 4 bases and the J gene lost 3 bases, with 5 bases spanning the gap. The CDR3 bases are TGTGCCAGCAGCCCAGACTACAATGAGCAGTTCTTC. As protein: CASSPDYNEQFF.

The CDR3 bases are TGTGCCAGCAGTCCGAACAATATCTACGAGCAGTACTTC. Amino acids: CASSPNNIYEQYF. The V gene is TRBV27, the J gene TRBJ2-7; D is unresolved. Per the germline V gene, CDR1 is MNHEY and CDR2 is SMNVEV (reference sequence). The CDR3 totals 13 residues. Trimming removed 5 bases at V and 3 bases at J, with 11 bases between.

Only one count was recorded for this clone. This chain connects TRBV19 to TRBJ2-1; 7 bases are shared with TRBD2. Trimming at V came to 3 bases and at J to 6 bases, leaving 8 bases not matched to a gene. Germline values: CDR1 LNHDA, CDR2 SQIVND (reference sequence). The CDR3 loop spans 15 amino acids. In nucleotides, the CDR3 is TGTGCCAGTAGTATCGGCGGGAGCGGCCGCAATGAGCAGTTCTTC. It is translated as CASSIGGSGRNEQFF.

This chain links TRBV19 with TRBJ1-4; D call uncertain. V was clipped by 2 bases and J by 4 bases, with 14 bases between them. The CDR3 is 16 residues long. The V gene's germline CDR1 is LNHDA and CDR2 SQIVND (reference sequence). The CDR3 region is CASSIFYADDNEKLFF. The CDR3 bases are TGTGCCAGTAGTATATTTTATGCGGACGATAATGAAAAACTGTTTTTT.

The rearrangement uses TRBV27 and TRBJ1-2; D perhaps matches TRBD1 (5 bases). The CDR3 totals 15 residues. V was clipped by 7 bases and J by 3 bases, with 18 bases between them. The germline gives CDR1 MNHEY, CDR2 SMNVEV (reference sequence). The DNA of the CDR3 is TGTGCCAGCAATTCGTTGGGGGGGAAGGACTATGGCTACACCTTC. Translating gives CASNSLGGKDYGYTF.

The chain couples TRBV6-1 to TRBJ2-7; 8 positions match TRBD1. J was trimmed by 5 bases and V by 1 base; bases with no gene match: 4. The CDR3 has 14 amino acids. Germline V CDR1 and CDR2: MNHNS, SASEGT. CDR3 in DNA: TGTGCCAGCAGTGAAGACAGGGGGTGGCACGAGCAGTACGTC. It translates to CASSEDRGWHEQYV.

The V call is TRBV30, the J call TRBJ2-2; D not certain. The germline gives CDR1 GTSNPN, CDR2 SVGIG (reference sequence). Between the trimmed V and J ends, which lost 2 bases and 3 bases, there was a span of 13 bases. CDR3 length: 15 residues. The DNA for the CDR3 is TGTGCCTGGAGTCCCACGGGTGAAGACACCGGGGAGCTGTTTTTT. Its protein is CAWSPTGEDTGELFF.